These 3 T cell receptor beta chains were all obtained from the same sample, sequenced in a study of yellow fever vaccine responses in identical twins. Using its own MiXCR run on the RT-PCR reads, TCRdb lists one record per CDR3 protein. The profile covers around 18,000 distinct CDR3 sequences, with approximately 60% appearing a single time and about 8% taken by the ten largest. The sequenced sample was T cells from blood (PBMCs), unsorted or a sorted subset (not recorded which), obtained before or after yellow fever vaccination (not recorded which). The receptors stem from a young woman who received the yellow fever vaccine.

There are a few counts of this clonotype. This chain links TRBV11-2 with TRBJ2-1, with 12 bases lining up with TRBD2. With V trimmed by 5 bases and J by 4 bases, 3 bases remained unmatched. Germline CDR1 and CDR2: SGHAT and FQNNGV. This CDR3 is built from 15 residues. The CDR3 nucleotides are TGTGCCAGCAGCCTAGGACTAGCGGGGTACAATGAGCAGTTCTTC. This gives the protein CASSLGLAGYNEQFF.

The V call is TRBV11-2, the J call TRBJ2-7; D is ambiguous. The CDR3 has 11 amino acids. Germline lookup yields CDR1 SGHAT and CDR2 FQNNGV. V was clipped by 5 bases and J by 3 bases, with 5 bases between them. In DNA, the CDR3 is TGTGCCAGCAGCGAATACTACGAGCAGTACTTC. Translation: CASSEYYEQYF.

This chain joins TRBV7-6 and TRBJ2-1, with D perhaps being TRBD1 or TRBD2 (5 bases each). The V end was cut by 4 bases, the J end by 4 bases, with 14 bases between. The CDR3 extends over 15 amino acids. CDR1 SGHVS and CDR2 FNYEAQ come from the germline V gene. For the CDR3, the DNA is TGTGCCAGCAGCTCTGGGGGTAATATTTACAATGAGCAGTTCTTC. It specifies CASSSGGNIYNEQFF. Looking up the rest from reference TRBV7-6 and TRBJ2-1 gives the full variable domain: GAGVSQSPRYKVTKRGQDVALRCDPISGHVSLYWYRQALGQGPEFLTYFNYEAQQDKSGLPNDRFSAERPEGSISTLTIQRTEQRDSAMYRCASSSGGNIYNEQFFGPGTRLTVL.